This T cell receptor beta chain was sequenced during a study of blood T cell repertoires in COVID-19. Assay: immunoSEQ multiplex PCR; the TCRdb copy retains only in-frame clones and omits some. This table has around 400,000 clones, 70% to 90% appearing once. V trimming: 4 bases; J trimming: 2 bases; junction bases outside the gene matches: 4. CDR3 length: 15 amino acids. CDR1 MRHNA and CDR2 SNTAGT come from the germline V gene. Sequencing was carried out using peripheral blood. The clonotype comes from a man aged 35 to 55 with acute or convalescent COVID-19. This rearrangement joins TRBV6-4 to TRBJ2-3, with 9 bases that match TRBD2. The CDR3 reads CASSALAGDTDTQYF. DNA for the CDR3: TGTGCCAGCAGTGCGTTAGCGGGAGACACAGATACGCAGTATTTT.